Each of the 5 T cell receptor beta chains below was sequenced from the same sample in a study of sequential checkpoint blockade in melanoma (dated by TCRdb to the late 2010s). Library preparation used the immunoSEQ multiplex PCR assay. The source is immuneACCESS, and TCRdb retained only in-frame sequences with V and J called. Part of the clones is not carried over; for the studies checked, unresolved V genes explain less than half of this, and the remainder is unexplained. The table for this sample lists fewer than 35,000 clones; roughly 80% of them were counted only once. In total, the top ten clones hold 22% of the sample. The treatment or condition label here, explained by the study, means: randomized to nivolumab then ipilimumab (arm A) or the reverse (arm B). The source material was CD8+ T cells sorted from blood (inferred from file names), sampled from a patient given nivolumab and ipilimumab in sequence. These receptor sequences come from a human donor with melanoma.

The V call is TRBV19, the J call TRBJ1-1, with TRBD1 matching 7 bases. There are 14 residues in the CDR3. Looked up from germline, CDR1 is LNHDA and CDR2 is SQIVND (reference sequence). Germline trimming cut 5 bases from V and 0 bases from J; bases unmatched to any gene: 3. The CDR3 region is CASSFGTVNTEAFF. The DNA for the CDR3 is TGTGCCAGTAGTTTCGGGACAGTGAACACTGAAGCTTTCTTT. Supplemented by reference TRBV19 and TRBJ1-1, the full variable domain reads DGGITQSPKYLFRKEGQNVTLSCEQNLNHDAMYWYRQDPGQGLRLIYYSQIVNDFQKGDIAEGYSVSREKKESFPLTVTSAQKNPTAFYLCASSFGTVNTEAFFGQGTRLTVV.

This chain uses TRBV19 with TRBJ1-2, with D possibly matching TRBD1 (5 bases). The V end was cut by 5 bases, the J end by 4 bases, with 8 bases between. Germline-derived CDR1 and CDR2 are LNHDA and SQIVND (reference sequence). The length of the CDR3 is 12 residues. The CDR3 loop reads CASSPDSYGYTF. The DNA for the CDR3 is TGTGCCAGTAGTCCCGACAGCTATGGCTACACCTTC.

The chain employs TRBV5-6 and TRBJ2-5; 10 bases are a match to TRBD1. The J call may be faulty, since TRBJ2-7 better matches the DNA end. The CDR3 contains 15 residues. CDR1 is SGHDT and CDR2 is YYEEEE in the germline V gene. Here the CDR3 DNA reads TGTGCCAGCAGCGCCTCGGGACAGGGGATCCACGAGCAGTACTTC. Its translation: CASSASGQGIHEQYF.

The V gene is TRBV5-1, the J gene TRBJ2-7; 7 nucleotides match TRBD1. The V segment lost 3 bases and the J segment 2 bases; nucleotides outside the gene matches: 5. In germline, CDR1 is SGHRS, CDR2 YFSETQ. The CDR3 is 14 amino acids. CDR3 DNA: TGCGCCAGCAGCTCCGGGACAGCAACCTACGAGCAGTACTTC. This translates into CASSSGTATYEQYF.

V and J are TRBV6-4 and TRBJ1-2, with 7 bases identical to TRBD1. CDR3 length: 16 amino acids. The V and J ends lost 0 bases and 7 bases, in that order; junction bases with no gene match: 11. Germline V gene sequence: CDR1 MRHNA, CDR2 SNTAGT. The CDR3 region has the DNA TGTGCCAGCAGTGACTCGAGACAGGGCGAAGTCGGTGGCTACACCTTC. Its translation: CASSDSRQGEVGGYTF.